The present entry profiles one T cell receptor beta chain with its context. This clonotype was seen ten or more times. The antigen this receptor binds is unknown. Base qualities are not provided; no much larger clone lies one nucleotide away. A case-control design nested within a healthcare worker cohort in London, UK, was used, with weekly nasopharyngeal swab PCR tests and blood sampling performed. Between 23 and 31 March 2020, the week of the UK lockdown, healthcare workers were enrolled and then followed up weekly for as long as 16 weeks. This sample stems from a study of early T cells in non-severe SARS-CoV-2 infection (dated by TCRdb to the early 2020s). Regarding the study in general: Because TCR sequencing was done on bulk RNA from unsorted whole blood, the alpha and beta chains could not be paired.

The protocol used for the library was 5' RACE. Instrument on record: NextSeq 500. Unique molecular identifiers were attached to individual cDNA molecules in the TCR library protocol so that sequencing error and PCR bias could be corrected. Both TCR alpha and beta chains were sequenced, and tight co-correlation was observed between alpha and beta sequence abundances in each sample. The study's own analysis went as follows. V gene, J gene and CDR3 annotation of TCR sequences was performed with Decombinator V4. Expanded TCRs were defined as changing significantly between any two time points under a Poisson model with p below 0.0001. TCR abundances were normalised to the total number of TCRs sequenced per sample and were expressed as counts per million. A search of VDJdb, accessed on 1 November 2021, was run for TCRs annotated to CMV, EBV and SARS-CoV-2, with TCRs annotated for multiple antigens excluded. TCRdb itself trimmed the public reads at Q25 with fastp, ran MiXCR and retained productive beta chains. Merged by CDR3 protein, the rows form single entries marked with the most common genes and DNA. V and J calls and clone size were set by TCRdb, not the authors. The sample has 57,000 or so distinct CDR3 sequences on record, around 5.2% of them singletons. 6% to 7% of the sample goes to the ten largest clones.

Overall study outcomes, separate from this receptor: VDJdb matching was skewed toward anti-spike CD8 responses, so virus-specific expansions were likely underestimated and private and CD4 specificities were missed.

The TCR originated in an adult who was a healthcare worker with PCR-confirmed SARS-CoV-2 infection or an uninfected control (not recorded which). The sequenced sample was whole blood.

This receptor carries the CDR3 CSARLAEETQYF. The DNA reads as follows: TGCAGTGCTAGACTAGCGGAAGAGACCCAGTACTTC. The chain was built from TRBV20-1 and TRBJ2-5; TRBD2 aligns with 7 central bases. For CDR1 and CDR2, the germline V gene (reference sequence) lists DFQATT and SNEGSKA. Including the terminal cysteine and phenylalanine, the CDR3 comprises 12 residues. Of all the DNA, just the CDR3 is kept, 36 bases in frame from base 1. Ends trimmed: V by 2 bases, J by 3 bases; bases unmatched to a gene: 0.